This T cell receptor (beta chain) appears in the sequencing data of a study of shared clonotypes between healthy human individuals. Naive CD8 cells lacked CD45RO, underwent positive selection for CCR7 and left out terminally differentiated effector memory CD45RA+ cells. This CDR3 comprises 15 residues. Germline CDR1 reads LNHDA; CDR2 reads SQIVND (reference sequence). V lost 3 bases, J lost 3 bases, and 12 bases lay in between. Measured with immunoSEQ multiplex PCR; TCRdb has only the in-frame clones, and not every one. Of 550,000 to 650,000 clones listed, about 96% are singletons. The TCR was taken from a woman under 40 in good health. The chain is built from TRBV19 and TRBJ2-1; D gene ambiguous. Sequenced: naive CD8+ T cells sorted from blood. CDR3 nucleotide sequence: TGTGCCAGTAGTATTGGAACTCAATACTACAATGAGCAGTTCTTC. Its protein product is CASSIGTQYYNEQFF.